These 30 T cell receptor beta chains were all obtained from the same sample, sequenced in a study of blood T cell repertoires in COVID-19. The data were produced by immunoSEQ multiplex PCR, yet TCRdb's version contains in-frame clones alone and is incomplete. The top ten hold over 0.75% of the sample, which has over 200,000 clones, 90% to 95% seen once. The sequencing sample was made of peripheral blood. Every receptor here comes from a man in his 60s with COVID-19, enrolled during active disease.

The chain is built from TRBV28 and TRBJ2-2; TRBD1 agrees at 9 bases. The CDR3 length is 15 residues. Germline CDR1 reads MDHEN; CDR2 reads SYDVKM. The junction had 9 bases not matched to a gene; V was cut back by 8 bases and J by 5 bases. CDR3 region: CASLPGTGITGELFF. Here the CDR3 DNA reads TGTGCCAGCCTGCCGGGGACAGGGATTACCGGGGAGCTGTTTTTT. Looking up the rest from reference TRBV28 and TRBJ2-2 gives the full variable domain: DVKVTQSSRYLVKRTGEKVFLECVQDMDHENMFWYRQDPGLGLRLIYFSYDVKMKEKGDIPEGYSVSREKKERFSLILESASTNQTSMYLCASLPGTGITGELFFGEGSRLTVL.

Here the CDR3 DNA reads TGTGCCAGCAGCTTTCAAGGACAGGGGGGCACCGGGGAGCTGTTTTTT. This sequence encodes CASSFQGQGGTGELFF. The rearrangement links TRBV5-4 to TRBJ2-2; 10 bases map to TRBD1. The J segment lost 4 bases and the V segment lost 2 bases, leaving 5 bases of the junction unmatched. The CDR3 sequence is 16 residues long. Germline loops: CDR1 SGHNT, CDR2 YYREEE (reference sequence).

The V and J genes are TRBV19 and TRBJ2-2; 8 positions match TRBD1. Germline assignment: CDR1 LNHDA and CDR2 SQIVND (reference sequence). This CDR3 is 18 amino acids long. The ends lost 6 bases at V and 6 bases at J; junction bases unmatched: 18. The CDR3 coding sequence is TGTGCCAGTAGCCTCGTGCCGCGCCGGGACAGGAAATCCGGGGAGCTGTTTTTT. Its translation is CASSLVPRRDRKSGELFF.

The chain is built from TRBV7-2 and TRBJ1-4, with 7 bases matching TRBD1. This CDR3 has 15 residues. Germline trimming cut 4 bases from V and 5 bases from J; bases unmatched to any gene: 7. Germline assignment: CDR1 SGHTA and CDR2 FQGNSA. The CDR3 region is CASSSGRQGNEKLFF. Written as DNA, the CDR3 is TGTGCCAGCAGCTCGGGGCGACAGGGAAATGAAAAACTGTTTTTT.

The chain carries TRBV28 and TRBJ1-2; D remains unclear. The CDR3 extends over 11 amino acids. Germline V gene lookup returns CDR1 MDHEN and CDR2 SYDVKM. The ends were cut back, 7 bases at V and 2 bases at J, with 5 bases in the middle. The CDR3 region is CASNQNYGYTF. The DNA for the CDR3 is TGTGCCAGCAATCAAAACTATGGCTACACCTTC.

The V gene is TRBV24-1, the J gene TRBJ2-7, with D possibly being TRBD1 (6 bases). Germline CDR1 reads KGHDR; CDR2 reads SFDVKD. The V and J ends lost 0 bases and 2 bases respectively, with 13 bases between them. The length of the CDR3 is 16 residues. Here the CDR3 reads CATSDLQPGVTYEQYF. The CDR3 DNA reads TGTGCCACCAGTGATTTGCAGCCAGGGGTGACCTACGAGCAGTACTTC.

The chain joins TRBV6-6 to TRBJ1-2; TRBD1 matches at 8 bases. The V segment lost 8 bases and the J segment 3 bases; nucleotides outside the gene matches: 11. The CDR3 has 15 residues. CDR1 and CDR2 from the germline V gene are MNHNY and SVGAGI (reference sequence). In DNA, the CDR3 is TGTGCCAGCTCCCTACCAGGGGGCTGGGACTATGGCTACACCTTC. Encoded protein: CASSLPGGWDYGYTF.

DNA for the CDR3: TGTGCCAGCACCCGCGGGGAGGGGTCATATGGCTACACCTTC. It codes for CASTRGEGSYGYTF. The chain combines TRBV6-5 with TRBJ1-2; TRBD1 might be the D (5 bases). Trimming pared 7 bases from V and 5 bases from J, leaving 17 bases between. This CDR3 is built from 14 residues. The germline V gene encodes CDR1 MNHEY and CDR2 SVGAGI.

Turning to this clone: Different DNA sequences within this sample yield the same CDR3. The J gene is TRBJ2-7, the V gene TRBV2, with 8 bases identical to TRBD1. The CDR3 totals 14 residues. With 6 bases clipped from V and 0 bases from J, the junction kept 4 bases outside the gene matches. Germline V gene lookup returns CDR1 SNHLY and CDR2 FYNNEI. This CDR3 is CASRKGQGSYEQYF. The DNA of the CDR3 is TGTGCCAGCAGGAAAGGACAGGGCTCCTACGAGCAGTACTTC.

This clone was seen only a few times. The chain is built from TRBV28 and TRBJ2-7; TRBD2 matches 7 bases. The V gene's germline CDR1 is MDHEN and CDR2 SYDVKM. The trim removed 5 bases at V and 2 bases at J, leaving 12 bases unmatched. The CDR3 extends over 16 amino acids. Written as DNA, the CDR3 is TGTGCCAGCAGTCCCTCAGCGGGGAGAACCCCCTACGAGCAGTACTTC. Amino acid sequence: CASSPSAGRTPYEQYF.

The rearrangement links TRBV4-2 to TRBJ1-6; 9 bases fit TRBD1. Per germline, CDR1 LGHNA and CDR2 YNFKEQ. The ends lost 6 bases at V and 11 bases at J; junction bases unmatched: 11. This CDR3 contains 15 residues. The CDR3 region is CASRLLLGQGTPLHF. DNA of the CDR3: TGTGCCAGCAGGCTATTGCTGGGACAGGGAACACCCCTCCACTTT.

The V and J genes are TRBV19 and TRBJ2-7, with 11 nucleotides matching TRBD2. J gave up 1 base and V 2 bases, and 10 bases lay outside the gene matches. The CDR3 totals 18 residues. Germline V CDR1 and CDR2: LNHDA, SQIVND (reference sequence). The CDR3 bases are TGTGCCAGTAGTATATTCGGGACTAGCGGCAGGCCGTCCTACGAGCAGTACTTC. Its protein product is CASSIFGTSGRPSYEQYF.

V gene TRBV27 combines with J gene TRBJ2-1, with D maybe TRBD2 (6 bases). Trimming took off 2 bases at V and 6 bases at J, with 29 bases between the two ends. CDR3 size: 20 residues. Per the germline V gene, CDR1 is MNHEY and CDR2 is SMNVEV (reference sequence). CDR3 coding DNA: TGTGCCAGCAGTTTAATTAGATCCCCCCACGGGAGAGGGTGGGGCAATGAGCAGTTCTTC. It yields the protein CASSLIRSPHGRGWGNEQFF.

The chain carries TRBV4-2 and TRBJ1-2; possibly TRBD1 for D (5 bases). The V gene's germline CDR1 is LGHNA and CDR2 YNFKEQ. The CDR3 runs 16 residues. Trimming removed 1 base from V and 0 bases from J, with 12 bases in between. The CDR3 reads CASSQGGGTSNYGYTF. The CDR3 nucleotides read TGTGCCAGCAGCCAAGGCGGTGGGACTTCTAACTATGGCTACACCTTC.

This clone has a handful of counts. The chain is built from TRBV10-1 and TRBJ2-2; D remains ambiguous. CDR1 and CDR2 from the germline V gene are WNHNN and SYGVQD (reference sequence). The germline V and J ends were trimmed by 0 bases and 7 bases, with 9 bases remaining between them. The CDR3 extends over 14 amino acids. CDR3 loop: CASSESSSVGELFF. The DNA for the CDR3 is TGCGCCAGCAGTGAGTCATCTTCCGTCGGGGAGCTGTTTTTT.

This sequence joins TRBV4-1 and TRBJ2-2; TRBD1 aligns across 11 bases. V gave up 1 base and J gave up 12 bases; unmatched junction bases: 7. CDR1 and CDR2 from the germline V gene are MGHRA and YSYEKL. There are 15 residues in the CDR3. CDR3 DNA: TGCGCCAGCAGCCAAGCAGGACAGGGGGCCCCGAAGCTGTTTTTT. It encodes CASSQAGQGAPKLFF.

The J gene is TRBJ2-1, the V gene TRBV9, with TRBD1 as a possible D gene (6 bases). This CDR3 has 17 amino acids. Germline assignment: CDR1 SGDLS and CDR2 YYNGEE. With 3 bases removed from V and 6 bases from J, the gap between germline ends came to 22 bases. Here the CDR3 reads CASSANRPGHLTNEQFF. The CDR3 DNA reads TGTGCCAGCAGCGCAAATCGCCCGGGACACTTGACCAATGAGCAGTTCTTC.

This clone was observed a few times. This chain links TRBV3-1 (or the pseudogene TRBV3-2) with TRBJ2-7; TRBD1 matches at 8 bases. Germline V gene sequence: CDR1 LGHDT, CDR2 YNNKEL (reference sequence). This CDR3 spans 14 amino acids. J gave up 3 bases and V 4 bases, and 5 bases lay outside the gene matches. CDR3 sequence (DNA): TGTGCCAGCAGCCGACAGGGGCTACACTACGAGCAGTACTTC. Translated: CASSRQGLHYEQYF.

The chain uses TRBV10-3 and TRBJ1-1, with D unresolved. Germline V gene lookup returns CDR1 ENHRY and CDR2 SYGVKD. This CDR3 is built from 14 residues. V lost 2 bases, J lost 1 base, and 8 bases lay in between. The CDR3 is CAISEREGNTEAFF. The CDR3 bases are TGTGCCATCAGTGAGCGGGAAGGGAACACTGAAGCTTTCTTT.

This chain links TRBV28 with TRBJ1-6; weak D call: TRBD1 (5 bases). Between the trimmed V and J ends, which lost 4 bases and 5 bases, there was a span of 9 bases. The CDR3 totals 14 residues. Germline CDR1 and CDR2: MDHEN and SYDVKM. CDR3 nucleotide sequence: TGTGCCAGCAGTTCGACAGCTCATAATTCACCCCTCCACTTT. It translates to CASSSTAHNSPLHF.

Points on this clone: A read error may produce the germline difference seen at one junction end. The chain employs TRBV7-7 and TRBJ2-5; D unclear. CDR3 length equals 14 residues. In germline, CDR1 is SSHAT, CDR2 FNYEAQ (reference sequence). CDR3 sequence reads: CASSPRGEQETQYF. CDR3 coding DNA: TGTGCTAGCAGCCCACGAGGAGAACAAGAGACCCAGTACTTC.

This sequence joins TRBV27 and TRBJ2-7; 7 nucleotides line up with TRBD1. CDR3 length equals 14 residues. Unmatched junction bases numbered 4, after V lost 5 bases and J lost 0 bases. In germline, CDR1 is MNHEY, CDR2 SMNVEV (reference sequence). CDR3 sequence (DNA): TGTGCCAGCAGTAGGGGACAGTACTCCTACGAGCAGTACTTC. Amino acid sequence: CASSRGQYSYEQYF.

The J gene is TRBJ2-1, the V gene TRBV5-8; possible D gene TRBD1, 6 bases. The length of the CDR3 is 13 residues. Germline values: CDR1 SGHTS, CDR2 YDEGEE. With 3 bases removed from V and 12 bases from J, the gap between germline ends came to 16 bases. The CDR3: CASSSDRQSGQFF. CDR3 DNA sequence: TGTGCCAGCAGCTCCGACAGGCAAAGTGGGCAGTTCTTC.

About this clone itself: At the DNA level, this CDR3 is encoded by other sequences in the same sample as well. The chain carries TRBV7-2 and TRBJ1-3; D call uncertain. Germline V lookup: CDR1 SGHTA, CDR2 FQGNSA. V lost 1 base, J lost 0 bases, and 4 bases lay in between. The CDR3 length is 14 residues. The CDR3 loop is CASSLDYSGNTIYF. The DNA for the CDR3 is TGTGCCAGCAGCTTAGACTACTCTGGAAACACCATATATTTT.

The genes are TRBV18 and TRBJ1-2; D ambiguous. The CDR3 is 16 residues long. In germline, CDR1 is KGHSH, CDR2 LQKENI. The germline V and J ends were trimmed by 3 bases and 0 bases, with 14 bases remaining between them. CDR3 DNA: TGTGCCAGCTCACCCAATCGAGGTCCTGCTAACTATGGCTACACCTTC. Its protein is CASSPNRGPANYGYTF. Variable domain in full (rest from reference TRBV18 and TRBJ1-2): NAGVMQNPRHLVRRRGQEARLRCSPMKGHSHVYWYRQLPEEGLKFMVYLQKENIIDESGMPKERFSAEFPKEGPSILRIQQVVRGDSAAYFCASSPNRGPANYGYTFGSGTRLTVV.

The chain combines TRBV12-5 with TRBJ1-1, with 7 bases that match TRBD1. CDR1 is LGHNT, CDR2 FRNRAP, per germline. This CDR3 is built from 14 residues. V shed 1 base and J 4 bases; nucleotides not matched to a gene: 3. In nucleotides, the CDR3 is TGTGCTAGTGGTTTGGAGGGGGCAGTCACTGAAGCTTTCTTT. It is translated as CASGLEGAVTEAFF.

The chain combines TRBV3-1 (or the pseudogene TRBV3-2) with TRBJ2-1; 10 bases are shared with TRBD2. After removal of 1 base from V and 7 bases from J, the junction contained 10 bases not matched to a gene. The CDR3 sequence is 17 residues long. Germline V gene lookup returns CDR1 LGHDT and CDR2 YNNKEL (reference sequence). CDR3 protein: CASSQGTGLATGNEQFF. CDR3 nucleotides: TGTGCCAGCAGCCAAGGAACGGGACTAGCGACTGGTAATGAGCAGTTCTTC.

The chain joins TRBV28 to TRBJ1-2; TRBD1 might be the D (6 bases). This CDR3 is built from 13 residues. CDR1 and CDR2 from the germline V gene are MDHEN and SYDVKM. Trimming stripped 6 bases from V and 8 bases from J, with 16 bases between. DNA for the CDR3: TGTGCCAGCAGACTCACAGGGTCGGGAGGCTACACCTTC. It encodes CASRLTGSGGYTF.

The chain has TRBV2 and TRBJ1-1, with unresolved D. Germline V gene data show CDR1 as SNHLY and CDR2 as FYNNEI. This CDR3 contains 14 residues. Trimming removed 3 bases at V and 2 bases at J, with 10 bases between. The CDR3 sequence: CASSEGRKNTEAFF. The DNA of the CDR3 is TGTGCCAGCAGTGAGGGCCGTAAAAACACTGAAGCTTTCTTT. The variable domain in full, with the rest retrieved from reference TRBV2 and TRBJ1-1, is EPEVTQTPSHQVTQMGQEVILRCVPISNHLYFYWYRQILGQKVEFLVSFYNNEISEKSEIFDDQFSVERPDGSNFTLKIRSTKLEDSAMYFCASSEGRKNTEAFFGQGTRLTVV.

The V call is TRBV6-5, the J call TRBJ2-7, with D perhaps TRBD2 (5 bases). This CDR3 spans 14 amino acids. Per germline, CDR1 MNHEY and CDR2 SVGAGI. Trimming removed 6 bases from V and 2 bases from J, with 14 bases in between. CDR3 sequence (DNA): TGTGCCAGCAGGGTTAGGAGCGGCCCCTACGAGCAGTACTTC. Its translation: CASRVRSGPYEQYF.